The 20 T cell receptor beta chains in this list originate from one sample, sequenced in a study of blood T cell repertoires in COVID-19. The table came from immunoSEQ multiplex PCR; TCRdb's copy has only in-frame clones and leaves some out. The sample contains 150,000 to 200,000 clones, roughly 90% of which appear only once. The sequenced material came from PBMCs or T cells enriched from blood (not recorded which). These receptors came from a woman aged 50 to 60 who had recovered from COVID-19.

The V gene is TRBV12-3 or TRBV12-4, the J gene TRBJ1-2; D gene uncertain. The ends were cut back, 5 bases at V and 8 bases at J, with 12 bases in the middle. This CDR3 spans 12 amino acids. The CDR3: CASSLVRSGYTF. CDR3 bases: TGTGCCAGCAGTCTCGTTAGGAGCGGCTACACCTTC.

This chain joins TRBV2 and TRBJ2-5, with a weak D call TRBD1 (6 bases). From germline, CDR1 is SNHLY and CDR2 FYNNEI. V was shortened by 6 bases and J by 4 bases, with 15 bases between the two germline ends. This CDR3 is built from 14 residues. This chain's CDR3 is CASRPTGLGETQYF. In DNA, the CDR3 is TGTGCCAGCAGGCCCACAGGGTTGGGAGAGACCCAGTACTTC.

V is TRBV5-5 and J is TRBJ2-3; maybe TRBD1 (7 bases). Deletions cut 6 bases from V and 6 bases from J, with 17 bases between. This CDR3 comprises 14 residues. The germline gives CDR1 SGHKS, CDR2 YYEKEE (reference sequence). For the CDR3, the DNA is TGTGCCAGCACAGGGGGGCGGAACGGGGATACGCAGTATTTT. Protein product: CASTGGRNGDTQYF. Supplemented by reference TRBV5-5 and TRBJ2-3, the full variable domain reads DAGVTQSPTHLIKTRGQQVTLRCSPISGHKSVSWYQQVLGQGPQFIFQYYEKEERGRGNFPDRFSARQFPNYSSELNVNALLLGDSALYLCASTGGRNGDTQYFGPGTRLTVL.

This clone was recorded only once. V is TRBV6-6 and J is TRBJ1-4, with TRBD1 matching over 7 bases. J lost 4 bases, V lost 4 bases, and 6 bases had no gene match. The CDR3 sequence is 15 residues long. Germline V CDR1 and CDR2: MNHNY, SVGAGI (reference sequence). CDR3 amino acids: CASSSPDRFNEKLFF. The DNA for the CDR3 is TGTGCCAGCAGTTCCCCGGACAGGTTTAATGAAAAACTGTTTTTT.

V and J are TRBV21-1 and TRBJ1-4; no DNA check was done on the table's D call, TRBD1. TRBV21-1 is a listed pseudogene. The CDR3 length is 16 residues. CDR3 amino acids: CASSNGQGRSGEKLFF. For the CDR3, the DNA is TGTGCCAGCAGCAACGGACAGGGAAGGTCGGGTGAAAAACTGTTTTTT.

This sequence joins TRBV19 and TRBJ1-2; TRBD1 matches at 8 bases. Germline V gene sequence: CDR1 LNHDA, CDR2 SQIVND (reference sequence). The CDR3 extends over 17 amino acids. V shed 4 bases, J shed 0 bases, and the junction held 10 bases outside the gene matches. CDR3 sequence: CASSKDRTGPTNYGYTF. The DNA of the CDR3 is TGTGCCAGTAGTAAGGATCGGACAGGGCCTACTAACTATGGCTACACCTTC.

The genes are TRBV7-2 and TRBJ2-2; 7 positions agree with TRBD2. The J segment lost 4 bases and the V segment lost 3 bases, leaving 2 bases of the junction unmatched. Germline lookup yields CDR1 SGHTA and CDR2 FQGNSA. This CDR3 has 14 amino acids. Here the CDR3 DNA reads TGTGCCAGCAGCTTGGGACTAATCACCGGGGAGCTGTTTTTT. Translated, it gives CASSLGLITGELFF.

The V and J genes are TRBV7-9 and TRBJ1-3; a weak D match, TRBD1 (5 bases). The germline V and J ends were trimmed by 5 bases and 3 bases, with 20 bases remaining between them. This CDR3 is built from 17 residues. Looked up from germline, CDR1 is SEHNR and CDR2 is FQNEAQ (reference sequence). For the CDR3, the DNA is TGTGCCAGCAGCGGGGGGTACGGGGCCGTTGGTGGAAACACCATATATTTT. Its translation: CASSGGYGAVGGNTIYF.

On this clone: This same CDR3 is encoded by further DNA sequences in the sample. The rearrangement links TRBV7-6 to TRBJ1-4; D is ambiguous. The germline CDR1 and CDR2 sequences are SGHVS and FNYEAQ. The CDR3 runs 13 residues. Between the trimmed V and J ends, which lost 0 bases and 7 bases, there was a span of 6 bases. CDR3 DNA sequence: TGTGCCAGCAGCTTAGCCGCTAGTGAAAAACTGTTTTTT. It codes for CASSLAASEKLFF.

The CDR3 loop is CASSSATGGGYQETQYF. The DNA for the CDR3 is TGTGCCAGCAGTTCCGCCACTGGCGGGGGTTACCAAGAGACCCAGTACTTC. The rearrangement links TRBV27 to TRBJ2-5; TRBD2 matches at 7 bases. V lost 4 bases to trimming and J lost 0 bases; unmatched junction nucleotides: 11. CDR3 length equals 17 residues. Per the germline V gene, CDR1 is MNHEY and CDR2 is SMNVEV (reference sequence).

The table lists this clone with a count of one. The chain employs TRBV27 and TRBJ1-1, with 9 bases fitting TRBD1. The junction had 12 bases not matched to a gene; V was cut back by 4 bases and J by 6 bases. This CDR3 spans 16 amino acids. Germline CDR1 is MNHEY and CDR2 is SMNVEV (reference sequence). The CDR3 reads CASSSLTGTGWAEAFF. CDR3 nucleotides: TGTGCCAGCAGTTCCCTAACCGGGACAGGGTGGGCTGAAGCTTTCTTT.

The chain couples TRBV2 to TRBJ2-1, with TRBD2 as a possible D gene (7 bases). Germline V gene lookup returns CDR1 SNHLY and CDR2 FYNNEI. The ends were cut back, 2 bases at V and 15 bases at J, with 11 bases in the middle. The CDR3 is 11 residues long. The CDR3 region has the DNA TGTGCCAGCAGTGAATGGGGGGGCATGTTCTTC. Translated: CASSEWGGMFF.

Comments on this clone: The junction departs from the called germline gene at one end, perhaps through a read error. V usage is TRBV2 and J usage is TRBJ1-4; no clear D. Germline assignment: CDR1 SNHLY and CDR2 FYNNEI. The CDR3 length is 12 residues. Here the CDR3 DNA reads TGTGCCAGCAGTGAGTCTAGCGGGTCGGGAGTTTTT. Its translation is CASSESSGSGVF.

V is TRBV15 and J is TRBJ2-6; D is possibly TRBD2 (5 bases). The CDR3 length is 15 residues. Trimming pared 4 bases from V and 3 bases from J, leaving 10 bases between. CDR1 LNHNV and CDR2 YYDKDF come from the germline V gene (reference sequence). CDR3 sequence (DNA): TGTGCCACCAGCAAGGACGGGGATGGGGCCAACGTCCTGACTTTC. Protein product: CATSKDGDGANVLTF. Using reference TRBV15 and TRBJ2-6 for the parts outside the CDR3, the full variable domain is DAMVIQNPRYQVTQFGKPVTLSCSQTLNHNVMYWYQQKSSQAPKLLFHYYDKDFNNEADTPDNFQSRRPNTSFCFLDIRSPGLGDTAMYLCATSKDGDGANVLTFGAGSRLTVL.

The chain combines TRBV5-1 with TRBJ1-5; possible D gene TRBD1, 5 bases. CDR3 length equals 19 residues. Trimming pared 1 base from V and 1 base from J, leaving 21 bases between. In germline, CDR1 is SGHRS, CDR2 YFSETQ. The CDR3 is CASSLLTQDLRWSNQPQHF. For the CDR3, the DNA is TGCGCCAGCAGCTTGTTGACACAGGATCTGAGGTGGAGCAATCAGCCCCAGCATTTT.

The chain employs TRBV5-4 and TRBJ2-7, with D possibly matching TRBD2 (6 bases). Trimming took off 2 bases at V and 5 bases at J, with 11 bases between the two ends. The CDR3 has 13 residues. The germline V gene encodes CDR1 SGHNT and CDR2 YYREEE (reference sequence). CDR3 bases: TGTGCCAGCAGCTTCCAGCCGGGGGACGAGCAGTACTTC. The encoded protein is CASSFQPGDEQYF.

The chain has TRBV18 and TRBJ2-7; 8 nucleotides line up with TRBD2. Germline values: CDR1 KGHSH, CDR2 LQKENI. The junction had 4 bases not matched to a gene; V was cut back by 2 bases and J by 4 bases. The CDR3 extends over 14 amino acids. This CDR3 reads CASSPASGGYEQYF. CDR3 nucleotide sequence: TGTGCCAGCTCACCAGCCAGCGGGGGTTACGAGCAGTACTTC.

The chain links TRBV4-2 to TRBJ1-4; no definite D call. The ends were cut back, 4 bases at V and 8 bases at J, with 17 bases in the middle. This CDR3 spans 15 amino acids. Germline V gene lookup returns CDR1 LGHNA and CDR2 YNFKEQ. CDR3 coding DNA: TGTGCCAGCAGCCCTCAAACCAGAGGAAGCGAAAAACTGTTTTTT. It specifies CASSPQTRGSEKLFF.

The chain uses TRBV5-1 and TRBJ1-4; D not resolved. With 0 bases removed from V and 5 bases from J, the gap between germline ends came to 5 bases. Germline lookup yields CDR1 SGHRS and CDR2 YFSETQ. The CDR3 spans 13 residues. CDR3 nucleotide sequence: TGCGCCAGCAGCTTGGGCGGGAATGAAAAACTGTTTTTT. This encodes CASSLGGNEKLFF. The full variable domain, in which reference TRBV5-1 and TRBJ1-4 provide the parts outside the CDR3, is KAGVTQTPRYLIKTRGQQVTLSCSPISGHRSVSWYQQTPGQGLQFLFEYFSETQRNKGNFPGRFSGRQFSNSRSEMNVSTLELGDSALYLCASSLGGNEKLFFGSGTQLSVL.

V and J are TRBV5-6 and TRBJ2-4; TRBD1 matches 8 bases. The CDR3 length is 14 residues. V was clipped by 4 bases and J by 7 bases; unmatched bases: 7. Germline lookup yields CDR1 SGHDT and CDR2 YYEEEE. The CDR3 region has the DNA TGTGCCAGCAGCATTAGGACAGGGAGCAACATTCAGTACTTC. Protein sequence: CASSIRTGSNIQYF.